A selection of T cell receptor beta chains follows, all from one sample in a study of cytomegalovirus exposure and HLA in healthy donors. Method: immunoSEQ multiplex PCR; TCRdb's copy keeps in-frame clones and lacks some. The sample consists of 130,000 or so clones, nearly 90% of them appearing once. Sequenced: PBMCs. The receptors shown here come from a woman in her thirties or forties in good health and CMV-seronegative. The CDR3 runs from the conserved cysteine through the conserved F or W. Each record gives: clone size, CDR3 length, J gene, V gene, D gene, CDR3 protein, CDR3 DNA. A D gene is named only where the DNA matches it firmly. Expanded clones are given a class, and other clones once, few, many or no size at all.

NA | 13 | TRBJ1-1 | TRBV11-3 | NA | CASSLGGNPEAFF | TGTGCCAGCAGCTTAGGAGGGAACCCTGAAGCTTTCTTT
NA | 12 | TRBJ2-7 | TRBV11-2 | NA | CASSLRGYEQYF | TGTGCCAGCAGCTTACGGGGGTACGAGCAGTACTTC
NA | 15 | TRBJ1-1 | TRBV28 | TRBD1 | CASRHPDRGLTEAFF | TGTGCCAGCAGACACCCGGACAGGGGGCTCACTGAAGCTTTCTTT
NA | 14 | TRBJ2-5 | TRBV6-5 | TRBD1 | CASSATGSQETQYF | TGTGCCAGCAGCGCGACAGGGTCCCAAGAGACCCAGTACTTC
NA | 13 | TRBJ1-5 | TRBV11-3 | TRBD1 | CASSRDSNQPQHF | TGTGCCAGCAGCCGGGACAGTAATCAGCCCCAGCATTTT
NA | 13 | TRBJ2-3 | TRBV9 | TRBD2 | CASSSPGGGSQSF | TGTGCCAGCAGCTCCCCTGGGGGGGGTTCACAGAGTTTT
NA | 13 | TRBJ1-1 | TRBV7-9 | NA | CASRQSKNTEAFF | TGTGCCAGCAGACAGAGTAAGAACACTGAAGCTTTCTTT
NA | 13 | TRBJ1-1 | TRBV5-6 | TRBD1 | CASSYRTGSEAFF | TGTGCCAGCAGCTATCGGACAGGGTCTGAAGCTTTCTTT
NA | 17 | TRBJ2-1 | TRBV19 | NA | CASSIEATRGAYNEQFF | TGTGCCAGTAGTATAGAGGCTACTCGGGGGGCATACAATGAGCAGTTCTTC
NA | 13 | TRBJ2-7 | TRBV28 | NA | CASSFQGGIEQYF | TGTGCCAGCAGTTTTCAGGGGGGAATCGAGCAGTACTTC
NA | 17 | TRBJ2-7 | TRBV14 | NA | CASSQDRSAPTSYEQYF | TGTGCCAGCAGCCAAGATCGCTCCGCACCAACCTCCTACGAGCAGTACTTC
NA | 15 | TRBJ2-3 | TRBV7-2 | TRBD1 | CASSLMGQGPDTQYF | TGTGCCAGCAGCTTAATGGGACAGGGGCCAGATACGCAGTATTTT
NA | 15 | TRBJ2-2 | TRBV5-5 | NA | CASSLYTGDTGELFF | TGTGCCAGCAGCTTGTACACGGGGGACACCGGGGAGCTGTTTTTT
few | 16 | TRBJ2-7 | TRBV9 | TRBD2 | CASSVALAGGPQEQYF | TGTGCCAGCAGCGTAGCTTTGGCGGGAGGGCCCCAAGAGCAGTACTTC
NA | 13 | TRBJ1-5 | TRBV6-5 | NA | CASSYSGDQPQHF | TGTGCCAGCAGTTACTCAGGGGATCAGCCCCAGCATTTT
NA | 13 | TRBJ1-2 | TRBV29-1 | TRBD1 | CSVDRDREGGYTF | TGCAGCGTCGACCGGGACAGGGAGGGTGGCTACACCTTC
NA | 17 | TRBJ2-3 | TRBV7-2 | TRBD2 | CASSLGTSGRASDTQYF | TGTGCCAGCAGCTTGGGGACTAGCGGGAGGGCATCAGATACGCAGTATTTT
NA | 12 | TRBJ2-4 | TRBV28 | NA | CASSNGIPALSF | TGTGCCAGCAGTAACGGGATTCCGGCCCTCAGCTTC
NA | 13 | TRBJ1-1 | TRBV28 | TRBD1 | CASCRGLNTEAFF | TGTGCCAGCTGCAGGGGGCTGAACACTGAAGCTTTCTTT
NA | 15 | TRBJ2-2 | TRBV6-5 | NA | CASRTGQMNTGELFF | TGTGCCAGCAGGACCGGACAGATGAACACCGGGGAGCTGTTTTTT
NA | 15 | TRBJ2-1 | TRBV30 | TRBD2 | CAWSRASGPFNEQFF | TGTGCCTGGAGTAGGGCTAGCGGGCCCTTCAATGAGCAGTTCTTC
NA | 14 | TRBJ2-5 | TRBV28 | TRBD2 | CASSSPGLEETQYF | TGTGCCAGCAGTTCGCCGGGACTAGAAGAGACCCAGTACTTC
NA | 14 | TRBJ2-3 | TRBV5-1 | NA | CASTLAISTDTQYF | TGCGCCAGCACGCTAGCGATTAGCACAGATACGCAGTATTTT
NA | 12 | TRBJ2-3 | TRBV5-1 | NA | CASSRLADTQYF | TGCGCCAGCAGCCGGTTAGCGGATACGCAGTATTTT
NA | 14 | TRBJ1-2 | TRBV4-3 | NA | CASSHGRASYGYTF | TGCGCCAGCAGCCATGGGCGTGCATCTTATGGCTACACCTTC
NA | 14 | TRBJ1-2 | TRBV28 | NA | CASSSGFSDYGYTF | TGTGCCAGCAGCTCAGGGTTTTCAGACTATGGCTACACCTTC
NA | 14 | TRBJ1-5 | TRBV7-9 | TRBD1 | CASSSGTGNQPQHF | TGTGCCAGCAGCTCCGGGACAGGTAATCAGCCCCAGCATTTT
NA | 17 | TRBJ2-3 | TRBV19 | TRBD1 | CASSIYGTDSSTDTQYF | TGTGCCAGTAGTATCTACGGGACAGATTCTAGCACAGATACGCAGTATTTT
NA | 13 | TRBJ1-2 | TRBV5-1 | TRBD1 | CASSLGGGGGYTF | TGCGCCAGCAGCTTGGGAGGGGGCGGCGGCTACACCTTC
NA | 13 | TRBJ2-7 | TRBV4-1 | NA | CASSQAGVGEQYF | TGCGCCAGCAGCCAAGCAGGGGTGGGTGAGCAGTACTTC
NA | 14 | TRBJ1-1 | TRBV7-9 | NA | CASSLTGGNTEAFF | TGTGCCAGCAGCTTAACAGGTGGAAACACTGAAGCTTTCTTT
NA | 16 | TRBJ2-1 | TRBV5-1 | TRBD2 | CASSPFGTSGYNEQFF | TGCGCCAGCAGCCCCTTCGGGACTAGCGGCTACAATGAGCAGTTCTTC
NA | 16 | TRBJ2-1 | TRBV4-3 | TRBD1 | CASSKAGGTPYNEQFF | TGCGCCAGCAGCAAGGCAGGGGGTACGCCCTACAATGAGCAGTTCTTC
NA | 14 | TRBJ2-1 | TRBV27 | TRBD2 | CASATSGSYNEQFF | TGTGCCAGCGCAACTAGCGGGAGTTACAATGAGCAGTTCTTC
NA | 15 | TRBJ2-7 | TRBV2 | TRBD2 | CASSETSYSFYEQYF | TGTGCCAGCAGCGAGACTAGCTATTCGTTCTACGAGCAGTACTTC
NA | 14 | TRBJ2-7 | TRBV19 | TRBD1 | CASSDGTGIYEQYF | TGTGCCAGTAGTGACGGGACAGGGATCTACGAGCAGTACTTC
once | 14 | TRBJ2-1 | TRBV7-6 | NA | CASSLGGGPNEQFF | TGTGCCAGCAGCTTGGGTGGGGGCCCCAATGAGCAGTTCTTC
NA | 14 | TRBJ2-1 | TRBV5-8 | NA | CASSSTHRLNEQFF | TGTGCCAGCAGCTCTACACACAGGTTGAATGAGCAGTTCTTC
NA | 14 | TRBJ2-7 | TRBV6-5 | TRBD1 | CASRQRDRVYEQYF | TGTGCCAGCAGACAGCGGGACAGGGTCTACGAGCAGTACTTC